Each of the 9 T cell receptor beta chains below was sequenced from the same sample in a study. The protocol was immunoSEQ multiplex PCR, while the TCRdb copy is restricted to in-frame clones and leaves out a portion. Of about 50,000 clones listed, 90% to 95% were seen once; the top ten hold approximately 12%. The material sequenced was PBMCs. The receptors were gathered from a middle-aged man with rheumatoid arthritis.

This rearrangement joins TRBV9 to TRBJ2-7, with 9 bases lining up with TRBD2. V lost 4 bases and J lost 2; bases outside the gene matches: 4. The CDR3 covers 14 residues. CDR1 SGDLS and CDR2 YYNGEE come from the germline V gene. CDR3 sequence (DNA): TGTGCCAGCAGCACCACTAGCGGGCCCTACGAGCAGTACTTC. This codes for CASSTTSGPYEQYF.

The chain is built from TRBV24-1 and TRBJ2-3; 10 bases are a match to TRBD1. The CDR3 totals 16 residues. In germline, CDR1 is KGHDR, CDR2 SFDVKD. The J segment lost 1 base and the V segment lost 3 bases, leaving 3 bases of the junction unmatched. CDR3 sequence (DNA): TGTGCCACCAGTGATCCGACAGGGGGCCGCACAGATACGCAGTATTTT. Translating gives CATSDPTGGRTDTQYF.

J is TRBJ1-3 and V is TRBV5-1; maybe TRBD1 (6 bases). This CDR3 has 15 residues. V was shortened by 0 bases and J by 4 bases, with 11 bases between the two germline ends. Per the germline V gene, CDR1 is SGHRS and CDR2 is YFSETQ. This CDR3 reads CASSLEGGGGNTIYF. CDR3 in DNA: TGCGCCAGCAGCTTGGAGGGGGGTGGCGGAAACACCATATATTTT.

This clone was counted once. The CDR3 spells CASSILQADLYGYTF. Written as DNA, the CDR3 is TGTGCCAGTAGTATCCTACAGGCTGACCTCTATGGCTACACCTTC. The J gene is TRBJ1-2, the V gene TRBV19; D might be TRBD1 (5 bases). The V gene's germline CDR1 is LNHDA and CDR2 SQIVND (reference sequence). This CDR3 is 15 amino acids long. V was trimmed by 3 bases and J by 4 bases, leaving 15 bases between them.

The CDR3 sequence: CASSYSGTNPYNEQFF. In DNA, the CDR3 is TGTGCCAGCAGTTATAGTGGGACTAACCCCTACAATGAGCAGTTCTTC. This chain joins TRBV6-5 and TRBJ2-1, with 7 bases fitting TRBD2. Germline assignment: CDR1 MNHEY and CDR2 SVGAGI. This CDR3 is 16 amino acids long. Trimming cost V 3 bases and J 2 bases; bases outside gene matches: 7.

The J gene is TRBJ2-1, the V gene TRBV27; no firm D call. Between the trimmed V and J ends, which lost 5 bases and 0 bases, there was a span of 11 bases. The CDR3 length is 15 residues. CDR1 and CDR2 (germline): MNHEY, SMNVEV (reference sequence). The CDR3 DNA reads as TGTGCCAGCAGTCCCGAAGTCGGCTCCTACAATGAGCAGTTCTTC. Translated: CASSPEVGSYNEQFF.

The gene calls are TRBV9 and TRBJ1-1, with 9 bases that match TRBD1. The V and J ends lost 7 bases and 3 bases, in that order; junction bases with no gene match: 4. Germline-derived CDR1 and CDR2 are SGDLS and YYNGEE. The CDR3 runs to 13 residues. CDR3 residues: CASGRTGDTEAFF. The CDR3 DNA follows: TGTGCCAGCGGAAGGACAGGGGACACTGAAGCTTTCTTT.

This chain uses TRBV6-1 with TRBJ2-5; perhaps D is TRBD1 or TRBD2 (6 bases each). The germline gives CDR1 MNHNS, CDR2 SASEGT. V dropped 3 bases and J dropped 5 bases, with 22 bases sitting between them. The CDR3 totals 17 residues. The CDR3 DNA reads as TGTGCCAGCAGTGAGTCCACTGGGGGGCGTGAATGGGAGACCCAGTACTTC. The encoded protein is CASSESTGGREWETQYF.

The chain has TRBV3-1 (or the pseudogene TRBV3-2) and TRBJ2-3; 7 nucleotides match TRBD1. CDR1 is LGHDT, CDR2 YNNKEL, per germline (reference sequence). The CDR3 consists of 21 residues. Unmatched junction bases numbered 19, after V lost 1 base and J lost 0 bases. CDR3 sequence reads: CASSQVHRGRPRLNSTDTQYF. The DNA of the CDR3 is TGTGCCAGCAGCCAAGTACACAGGGGCCGGCCCCGATTAAATAGCACAGATACGCAGTATTTT.